A selection of T cell receptor beta chains follows, all from one sample in a study of T cells in Graves' hyperthyroidism and ophthalmopathy. TCRdb re-called the multiplex PCR reads with MiXCR, one entry per CDR3 protein. Of 470,000 or so distinct CDR3 sequences in the sample, around 20% were seen once. The sample was blood. These TCRs come from a young man with Graves' hyperthyroidism. Each CDR3 is given with its conserved first and last residue. D genes are given only for firm matches. Not all rows give a size; the values are once, few, many and, for expanded clones, a class.

>many|.|TRBV15|TRBJ1-5
CATSRDRWGNSNQPQHF
TGTGCCACCAGCAGAGATCGGTGGGGGAATAGCAATCAGCCCCAGCATTTT
>many|TRBD1|TRBV20-1|TRBJ1-1
CSAIGGQLNTEAFF
TGCAGTGCAATTGGGGGACAGCTTAACACTGAAGCTTTCTTT
>many|.|TRBV20-1|TRBJ1-2
CSAKVPHGYTF
TGCAGTGCTAAAGTCCCCCATGGCTACACCTTC
>few|.|TRBV18|TRBJ2-6
CASSPGAPLGANVLTF
TGTGCCAGCTCACCGGGGGCACCCCTCGGGGCCAACGTCCTGACTTTC
>many|.|TRBV28|TRBJ1-5
CASRIYSNQPQHF
TGTGCCAGCAGAATTTATAGCAATCAGCCCCAGCATTTT
>.|TRBD1|TRBV12-3/TRBV12-4|TRBJ1-2
CASSRGQGPWGYTF
TGTGCCAGCAGCCGCGGACAGGGACCGTGGGGCTACACCTTC
>many|.|TRBV30|TRBJ1-3
CAWSEQPGNTIYF
TGTGCCTGGAGTGAACAGCCAGGAAACACCATATATTTT
>few|TRBD1|TRBV2|TRBJ1-2
CASRNRGDDGYTF
TGTGCCAGCAGGAACAGGGGGGACGATGGCTACACCTTC
>few|.|TRBV20-1|TRBJ2-7
CSAFPRDYGYEQYF
TGCAGTGCTTTCCCCCGGGATTATGGTTACGAGCAGTACTTC
>many|.|TRBV6-1|TRBJ1-5
CASIGVGGQPQHF
TGTGCCAGCATTGGGGTGGGGGGACAGCCCCAGCATTTT
>few|.|TRBV5-5|TRBJ2-4
CASSLAGLGNIQYF
TGTGCCAGCAGCTTGGCCGGTTTAGGAAACATTCAGTACTTC
>many|TRBD1|TRBV30|TRBJ2-7
CAWSAGQGAYEQYF
TGTGCCTGGAGTGCGGGACAGGGGGCTTACGAGCAGTACTTC
>.|.|TRBV20-1|TRBJ2-7
CSASPAYEQYF
TGCAGTGCCAGCCCAGCCTACGAGCAGTACTTC
>many|.|TRBV7-9|TRBJ1-1
CASSPRRIEAFF
TGTGCCAGCAGCCCTCGACGTATAGAAGCTTTCTTT
>many|TRBD1|TRBV15|TRBJ1-5
CATSTGAAGGWPQHF
TGTGCCACCAGCACCGGGGCGGCAGGGGGGTGGCCCCAGCATTTT
>.|TRBD1|TRBV27|TRBJ2-7
CASSLAGQGLYEQYF
TGTGCCAGCAGTTTAGCGGGACAGGGCCTCTACGAGCAGTACTTC
>.|.|TRBV18|TRBJ2-6
CASSPPPRSSGANVLTF
TGTGCCAGCTCACCACCGCCTAGGAGCTCTGGGGCCAACGTCCTGACTTTC
>many|TRBD1|TRBV4-1|TRBJ2-7
CASSQWDSPYEQYF
TGCGCCAGCAGCCAATGGGACAGTCCCTACGAGCAGTACTTC
>.|.|TRBV10-1|TRBJ2-5
CASSVGGETNQETQYF
TGCGCCAGCAGTGTAGGAGGAGAGACCAACCAAGAGACCCAGTACTTC
>many|.|TRBV6-2/TRBV6-3|TRBJ1-1
CASSYVPLNTEAFF
TGTGCCAGCAGTTACGTTCCCTTGAACACTGAAGCTTTCTTT
>.|.|TRBV12-3/TRBV12-4|TRBJ2-2
CASTPRRGRGGLHGELFF
TGTGCCAGCACCCCTCGCAGGGGGCGCGGGGGTCTTCACGGGGAGCTGTTTTTT
>few|.|TRBV20-1|TRBJ1-6
CSARGPGGQDSPLHF
TGCAGTGCTAGGGGCCCGGGGGGGCAAGATTCACCCCTCCACTTT
>many|.|TRBV12-3/TRBV12-4|TRBJ1-5
CASSLGVRQPQHF
TGTGCCAGCAGTTTAGGTGTTCGTCAGCCCCAGCATTTT
>many|TRBD1|TRBV7-9|TRBJ2-5
CASTPGTEETQYF
TGTGCCAGCACCCCCGGGACAGAAGAGACCCAGTACTTC
>.|TRBD1|TRBV6-1|TRBJ1-1
CASSLLGQGDTEAFF
TGTGCCAGCAGCCTACTGGGACAGGGGGACACTGAAGCTTTCTTT
>many|TRBD2|TRBV28|TRBJ2-5
CASSPTGTSGEETQYF
TGTGCCAGCAGTCCAACCGGGACTAGCGGTGAAGAGACCCAGTACTTC
>many|.|TRBV28|TRBJ2-2
CAIQEGVKYGGELFF
TGTGCCATCCAGGAGGGGGTGAAGTATGGCGGGGAGCTGTTTTTT
>.|.|TRBV13|TRBJ1-5
CASSLSRASNQPQHF
TGTGCCAGCAGCTTAAGCAGGGCTAGCAATCAGCCCCAGCATTTT
>many|.|TRBV5-1|TRBJ2-2
CASSLLQNTGELFF
TGCGCCAGCAGCTTGCTACAGAACACCGGGGAGCTGTTTTTT
>many|.|TRBV28|TRBJ1-5
CASSLIGARSSNQPQHF
TGTGCCAGCAGCCTTATAGGGGCACGGTCAAGCAATCAGCCCCAGCATTTT
>many|.|TRBV4-1|TRBJ1-3
CASSQVWGAGNTIYF
TGCGCCAGCAGCCAAGTGTGGGGCGCTGGAAACACCATATATTTT
>.|TRBD2|TRBV12-3/TRBV12-4|TRBJ2-2
CASRLRHWGLAGHTGELFF
TGTGCCAGCAGGTTAAGGCATTGGGGACTAGCGGGACACACCGGGGAGCTGTTTTTT
>many|.|TRBV6-2/TRBV6-3|TRBJ2-5
CASEGSLEETQYF
TGTGCCAGCGAGGGCAGCCTTGAGGAGACCCAGTACTTC
>many|.|TRBV27|TRBJ2-5
CASSPTGTPFAETQYF
TGTGCCAGCAGCCCGACCGGGACCCCTTTCGCAGAGACCCAGTACTTC
>many|.|TRBV28|TRBJ2-7
CASSLDIYEQYF
TGTGCCAGCAGCCTGGACATTTACGAGCAGTACTTC
>many|.|TRBV20-1|TRBJ1-5
CSASRLRFNQPQHF
TGCAGTGCTAGTCGCCTGAGGTTCAATCAGCCCCAGCATTTT
>many|TRBD1|TRBV4-1|TRBJ2-2
CASGETGTNTGELFF
TGCGCCAGCGGGGAGACAGGGACGAACACCGGGGAGCTGTTTTTT
>.|TRBD2|TRBV7-2|TRBJ2-7
CASSTRTSLGEQYF
TGTGCCAGCAGCACCCGGACTAGCCTGGGGGAGCAGTACTTC
>.|.|TRBV18|TRBJ1-5
CASSRISNQPQHF
TGTGCCAGCTCAAGGATTAGCAATCAGCCCCAGCATTTT
>many|.|TRBV7-6|TRBJ1-1
CASSLGGRSKAFF
TGTGCCAGCAGCTTAGGGGGCAGGTCCAAAGCTTTCTTT
>many|.|TRBV19|TRBJ1-1
CASSFILELNTEAFF
TGTGCCAGTAGTTTTATCCTCGAATTGAACACTGAAGCTTTCTTT
>few|.|TRBV7-6|TRBJ2-7
CASSLSGSPSYEQYF
TGTGCCAGCAGCTTGTCTGGGAGTCCCTCCTACGAGCAGTACTTC
>many|.|TRBV27|TRBJ1-2
CASSSPSGFGYTF
TGTGCCAGCAGTTCGCCTTCAGGGTTTGGCTACACCTTC
>.|.|TRBV2|TRBJ2-1
CASSEGRGISYNEQFF
TGTGCCAGCAGTGAGGGCCGGGGAATTTCCTACAATGAGCAGTTCTTC
>many|.|TRBV6-5|TRBJ1-2
CASSSGGLLDTF
TGTGCCAGCTCCTCGGGGGGACTTTTGGACACCTTC
>many|TRBD2|TRBV9|TRBJ2-2
CASSAGGRDTGELFF
TGTGCCAGCAGCGCGGGGGGAAGGGACACCGGGGAGCTGTTTTTT
>many|TRBD1|TRBV7-3|TRBJ1-2
CASSPTGGAGGYTF
TGTGCCAGCAGCCCCACAGGGGGAGCTGGAGGCTACACCTTC
>many|.|TRBV28|TRBJ1-5
CASSFFGRGNQPQHF
TGTGCCAGCAGTTTCTTTGGACGGGGCAATCAGCCCCAGCATTTT
>.|.|TRBV5-1|TRBJ2-7
CASSFQGTRYEQYF
TGCGCCAGCAGCTTCCAGGGTACTAGGTACGAGCAGTACTTC
>many|.|TRBV12-3/TRBV12-4|TRBJ2-7
CASSPGAVVGQYF
TGTGCCAGCAGTCCCGGGGCCGTCGTAGGGCAGTACTTC
>many|.|TRBV20-1|TRBJ2-7
CSAQRAREQYF
TGCAGTGCCCAAAGGGCGCGCGAGCAGTACTTC
>many|.|TRBV30|TRBJ1-2
CAWSVEGQGFGYTF
TGTGCCTGGAGTGTAGAGGGGCAGGGGTTTGGCTACACCTTC
>many|.|TRBV10-3|TRBJ1-2
CATRSSYGYTF
TGTGCCACACGATCCAGCTATGGCTACACCTTC
>.|.|TRBV6-1|TRBJ2-7
CASSWSGHLYEQYF
TGTGCCAGCTCCTGGTCCGGACACCTATACGAGCAGTACTTC
>many|.|TRBV12-3/TRBV12-4|TRBJ1-6
CASRRGHLGLHF
TGTGCCAGCAGACGCGGACACCTGGGCCTCCACTTT